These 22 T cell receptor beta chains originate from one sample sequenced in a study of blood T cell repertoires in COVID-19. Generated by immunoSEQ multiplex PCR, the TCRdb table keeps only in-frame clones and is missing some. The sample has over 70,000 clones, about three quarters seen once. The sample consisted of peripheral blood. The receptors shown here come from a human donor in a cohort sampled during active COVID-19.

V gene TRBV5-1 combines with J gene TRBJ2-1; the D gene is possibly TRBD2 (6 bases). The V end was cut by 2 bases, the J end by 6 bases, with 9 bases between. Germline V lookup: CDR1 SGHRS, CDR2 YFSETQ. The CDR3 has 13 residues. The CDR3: CASSFPGGNEQFF. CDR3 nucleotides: TGCGCCAGCAGCTTTCCCGGGGGCAATGAGCAGTTCTTC.

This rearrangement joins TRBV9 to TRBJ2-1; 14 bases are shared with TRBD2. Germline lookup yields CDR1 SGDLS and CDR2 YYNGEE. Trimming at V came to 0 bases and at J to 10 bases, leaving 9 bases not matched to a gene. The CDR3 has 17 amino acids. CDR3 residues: CASSVAAGTSGSDEQFF. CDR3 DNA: TGTGCCAGCAGCGTAGCCGCCGGGACTAGCGGGAGTGACGAGCAGTTCTTC.

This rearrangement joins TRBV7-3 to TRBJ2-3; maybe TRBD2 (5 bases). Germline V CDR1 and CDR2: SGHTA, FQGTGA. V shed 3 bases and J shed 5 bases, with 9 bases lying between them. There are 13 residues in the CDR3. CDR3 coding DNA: TGTGCCAGCAGCTTCCGTCGGGGAGATACGCAGTATTTT. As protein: CASSFRRGDTQYF.

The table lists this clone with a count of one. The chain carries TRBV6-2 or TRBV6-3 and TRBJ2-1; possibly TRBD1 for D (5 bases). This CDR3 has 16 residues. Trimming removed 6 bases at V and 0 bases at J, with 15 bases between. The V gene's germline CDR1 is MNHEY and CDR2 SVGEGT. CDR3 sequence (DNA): TGTGCCAGCAGCCATTCGACAGCGAGCTCCTACAATGAGCAGTTCTTC. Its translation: CASSHSTASSYNEQFF.

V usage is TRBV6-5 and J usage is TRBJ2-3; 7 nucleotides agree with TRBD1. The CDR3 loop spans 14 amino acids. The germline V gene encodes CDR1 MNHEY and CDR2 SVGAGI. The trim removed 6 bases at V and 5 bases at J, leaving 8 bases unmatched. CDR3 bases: TGTGCCAGCAGCCTCGGGACAGCCAGAGATACGCAGTATTTT. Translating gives CASSLGTARDTQYF.

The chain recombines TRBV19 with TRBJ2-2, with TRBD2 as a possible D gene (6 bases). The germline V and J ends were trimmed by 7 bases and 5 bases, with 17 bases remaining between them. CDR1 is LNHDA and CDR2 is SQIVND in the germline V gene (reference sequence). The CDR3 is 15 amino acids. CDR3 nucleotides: TGTGCCAGTACATTAGTGGGAGGTCTTACCGGGGAGCTGTTTTTT. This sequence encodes CASTLVGGLTGELFF.

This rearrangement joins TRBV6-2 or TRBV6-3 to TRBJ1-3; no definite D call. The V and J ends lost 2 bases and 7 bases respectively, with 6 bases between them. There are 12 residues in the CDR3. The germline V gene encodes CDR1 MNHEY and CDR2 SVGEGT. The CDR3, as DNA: TGTGCCAGCAGTTACAGCGAGAACACCATATATTTT. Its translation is CASSYSENTIYF.

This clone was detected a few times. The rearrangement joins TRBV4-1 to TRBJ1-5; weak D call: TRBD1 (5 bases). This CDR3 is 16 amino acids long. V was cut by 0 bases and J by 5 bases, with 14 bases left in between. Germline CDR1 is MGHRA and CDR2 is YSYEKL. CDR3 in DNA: TGCGCCAGCAGCCAAGATGGGGTGGGGGGGGATCAGCCCCAGCATTTT. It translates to CASSQDGVGGDQPQHF.

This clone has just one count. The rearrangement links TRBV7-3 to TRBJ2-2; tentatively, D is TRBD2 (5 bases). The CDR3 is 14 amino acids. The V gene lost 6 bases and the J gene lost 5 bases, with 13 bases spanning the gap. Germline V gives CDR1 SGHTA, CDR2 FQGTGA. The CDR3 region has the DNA TGTGCCAGCAGAGACCGGGATCGTACCGGGGAGCTGTTTTTT. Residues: CASRDRDRTGELFF. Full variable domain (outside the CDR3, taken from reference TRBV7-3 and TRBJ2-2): GAGVSQTPSNKVTEKGKYVELRCDPISGHTALYWYRQSLGQGPEFLIYFQGTGAADDSGLPNDRFFAVRPEGSVSTLKIQRTERGDSAVYLCASRDRDRTGELFFGEGSRLTVL.

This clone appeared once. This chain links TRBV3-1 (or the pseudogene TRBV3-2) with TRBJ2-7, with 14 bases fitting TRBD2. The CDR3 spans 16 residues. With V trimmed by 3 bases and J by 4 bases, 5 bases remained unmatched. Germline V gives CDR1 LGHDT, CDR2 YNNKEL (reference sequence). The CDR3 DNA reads TGTGCCAGCAGCCACAGGACTAGCGGGAGGATATACGAGCAGTACTTC. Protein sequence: CASSHRTSGRIYEQYF.

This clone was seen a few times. Here the CDR3 DNA reads TGTGCCAGCAGCTTGGATGGGGGCCGACAGCCCCAGCATTTT. It yields the protein CASSLDGGRQPQHF. V is TRBV5-6 and J is TRBJ1-5; TRBD1 is a possible D gene (6 bases). The CDR3 runs 14 residues. Germline lookup yields CDR1 SGHDT and CDR2 YYEEEE. V lost 0 bases, J lost 7 bases, and 11 bases lay in between. Filled out from reference TRBV5-6 and TRBJ1-5, the complete variable domain reads DAGVTQSPTHLIKTRGQQVTLRCSPKSGHDTVSWYQQALGQGPQFIFQYYEEEERQRGNFPDRFSGHQFPNYSSELNVNALLLGDSALYLCASSLDGGRQPQHFGDGTRLSIL.

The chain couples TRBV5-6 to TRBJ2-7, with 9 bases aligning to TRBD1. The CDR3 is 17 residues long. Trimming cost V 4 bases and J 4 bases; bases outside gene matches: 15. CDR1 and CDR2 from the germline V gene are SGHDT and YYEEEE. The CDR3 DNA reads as TGTGCCAGCAGCCAACGACGCCCGGGACAGGGTGGGTACGAGCAGTACTTC. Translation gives CASSQRRPGQGGYEQYF.

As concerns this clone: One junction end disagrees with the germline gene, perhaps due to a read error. The CDR3 DNA reads as TGTGCCAGCGCGCCTAACACTTGGCTAGCGGGGCCGCAGGGTTGGTTC. This encodes CASAPNTWLAGPQGWF. The chain joins TRBV3-1 (or the pseudogene TRBV3-2) to TRBJ2-7, with 9 bases matching TRBD2. Per germline, CDR1 LGHDT and CDR2 YNNKEL (reference sequence). The CDR3 runs to 16 residues.

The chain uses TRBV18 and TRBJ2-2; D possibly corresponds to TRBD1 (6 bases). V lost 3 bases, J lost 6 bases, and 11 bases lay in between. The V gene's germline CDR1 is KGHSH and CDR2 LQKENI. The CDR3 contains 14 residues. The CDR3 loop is CASSPRDTPGELFF. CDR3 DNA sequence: TGTGCCAGCTCACCCCGGGACACCCCCGGGGAGCTGTTTTTT.

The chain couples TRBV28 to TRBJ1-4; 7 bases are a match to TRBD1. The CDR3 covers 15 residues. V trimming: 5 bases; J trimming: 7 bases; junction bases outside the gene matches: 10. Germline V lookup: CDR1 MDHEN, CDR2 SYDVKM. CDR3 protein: CASSRQGGFSEKLFF. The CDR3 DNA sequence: TGTGCCAGCAGTCGACAGGGCGGGTTTAGTGAAAAACTGTTTTTT.

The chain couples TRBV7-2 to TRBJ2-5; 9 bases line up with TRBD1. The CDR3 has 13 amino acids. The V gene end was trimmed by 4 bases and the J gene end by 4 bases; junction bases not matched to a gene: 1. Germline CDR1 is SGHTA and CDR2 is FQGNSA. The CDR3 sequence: CASSSDRGETQYF. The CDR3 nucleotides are TGTGCCAGCAGCTCGGACAGGGGAGAGACCCAGTACTTC.

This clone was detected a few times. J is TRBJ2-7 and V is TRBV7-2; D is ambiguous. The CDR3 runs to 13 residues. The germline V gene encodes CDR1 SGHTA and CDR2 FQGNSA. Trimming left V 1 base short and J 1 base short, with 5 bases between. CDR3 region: CASSLVRSYEQYF. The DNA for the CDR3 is TGTGCCAGCAGCTTAGTGAGGTCCTACGAGCAGTACTTC. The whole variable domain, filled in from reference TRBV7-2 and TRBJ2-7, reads GAGVSQSPSNKVTEKGKDVELRCDPISGHTALYWYRQSLGQGLEFLIYFQGNSAPDKSGLPSDRFSAERTGGSVSTLTIQRTQQEDSAVYLCASSLVRSYEQYFGPGTRLTVT.

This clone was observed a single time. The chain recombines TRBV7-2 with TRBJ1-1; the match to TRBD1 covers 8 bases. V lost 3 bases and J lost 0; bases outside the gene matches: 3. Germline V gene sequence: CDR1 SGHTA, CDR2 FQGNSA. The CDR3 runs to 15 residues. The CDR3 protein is CASSFQGALNTEAFF. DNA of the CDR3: TGTGCCAGCAGCTTTCAGGGGGCCCTGAACACTGAAGCTTTCTTT.

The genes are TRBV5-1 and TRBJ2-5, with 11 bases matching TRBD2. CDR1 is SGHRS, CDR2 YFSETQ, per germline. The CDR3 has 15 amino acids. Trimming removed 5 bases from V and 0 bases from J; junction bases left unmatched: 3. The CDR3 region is CASSRTSGYQETQYF. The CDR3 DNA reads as TGCGCCAGCAGTAGGACTAGCGGGTACCAAGAGACCCAGTACTTC. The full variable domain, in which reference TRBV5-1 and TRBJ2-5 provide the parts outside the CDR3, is KAGVTQTPRYLIKTRGQQVTLSCSPISGHRSVSWYQQTPGQGLQFLFEYFSETQRNKGNFPGRFSGRQFSNSRSEMNVSTLELGDSALYLCASSRTSGYQETQYFGPGTRLLVL.

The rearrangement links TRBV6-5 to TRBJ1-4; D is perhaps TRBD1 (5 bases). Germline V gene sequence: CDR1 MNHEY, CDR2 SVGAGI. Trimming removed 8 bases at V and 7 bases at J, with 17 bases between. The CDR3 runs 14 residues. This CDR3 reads CASSTGGDGEKLFF. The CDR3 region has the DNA TGTGCCAGCTCGACGGGGGGGGACGGTGAAAAACTGTTTTTT.

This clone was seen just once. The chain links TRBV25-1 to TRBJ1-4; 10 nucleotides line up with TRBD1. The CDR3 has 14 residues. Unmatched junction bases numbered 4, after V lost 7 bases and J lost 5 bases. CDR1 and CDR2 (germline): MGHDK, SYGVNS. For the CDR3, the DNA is TGTGCCAGCAAGACAGGGGGCGTAAATGAAAAACTGTTTTTT. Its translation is CASKTGGVNEKLFF.

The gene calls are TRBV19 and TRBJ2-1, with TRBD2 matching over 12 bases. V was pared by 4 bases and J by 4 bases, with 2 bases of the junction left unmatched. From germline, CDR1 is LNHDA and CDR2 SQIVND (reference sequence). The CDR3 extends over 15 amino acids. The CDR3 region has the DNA TGTGCCAGTAGTAGGGGACTAGCGGGTTACAATGAGCAGTTCTTC. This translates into CASSRGLAGYNEQFF.